This T cell receptor (beta chain) was retrieved from a study of graft-versus-host responses after intestinal transplantation. On the study more broadly: Transplantation in recipients was multivisceral, liver-intestinal, or isolated intestinal. Among the recipients, all got anti-thymocyte globulin induction and then tacrolimus and steroids for approximately 3 years.

Findings of the study overall: Researchers found GvH clones in recipient marrow, and some showed up first in ileum or blood. The study found high graft-versus-host to host-versus-graft clonal ratios in allografts of patients with graft-donor T cell macrochimerism.

The CDR3 is made up of 16 amino acids. V was cut by 5 bases and J by 4 bases, with 18 bases left in between. CDR1 SGHTA and CDR2 FQGTGA come from the germline V gene. Assay: immunoSEQ multiplex PCR; the TCRdb copy retains only in-frame clones and omits some. The profile shows 65,000 to 90,000 clones, 89% of them singletons. Note on this clone: The antigen is not known.

The V and J genes are TRBV7-3 and TRBJ2-1; possibly TRBD2 for D (6 bases). This TCR derives from a human donor who received an intestinal transplant. The material was unstimulated CD8+ T cells sorted from spleen or lymph node cells, obtained before intestinal transplant. This CDR3 is CASSPYGSGGYNEQFF. CDR3 DNA: TGTGCCAGCAGCCCCTACGGTTCCGGGGGATACAATGAGCAGTTCTTC.